The clone carrying this T cell receptor beta chain was found a few times. The antigen is unknown. The data were taken from a study of regulatory T cells in long-lasting Graves disease. Time point reported: persistent/refractory GD, antithyroid drugs over 5 years with positive TRAb. There was RNA extracted from PBMCs, and the TCR library was made from it. Recruitment took place at an endocrinology department in Xi'an, China. As collected, the peripheral blood samples measured 7.5 to 9 milliliters each and went into EDTA tubes. The germline gives CDR1 SGHDN, CDR2 FVKESK. This CDR3 has 17 amino acids. The V and J ends lost 2 bases and 5 bases respectively, with 18 bases between them. Relying on iRepertoire HTBI primers and Arm-PCR of CDR3 regions, the team built TCR beta libraries. TCRdb reprocessed the multiplex PCR reads via MiXCR and lists one record per CDR3 protein. The sample has 700,000 or so distinct CDR3 sequences; around 30% are singletons.

Study-wide points: Persistent Graves' patients showed less TCR diversity than newly diagnosed ones.

V usage is TRBV14 and J usage is TRBJ1-4, with a tentative D call TRBD1 (5 bases). The source of this sequence is a female donor with Graves disease. The specimen comprised peripheral blood mononuclear cells (PBMCs), sampled when the disease was refractory, from a patient treated with antithyroid drugs. DNA for the CDR3: TGTGCCAGCAGCCAAAAAACCCCCCGGGCAGGGAATGAAAAACTGTTTTTT. This codes for CASSQKTPRAGNEKLFF.